Below, 5 T cell receptor beta chains from the same sample are listed, as sequenced in a study of Graves' ophthalmopathy and Graves' hyperthyroidism. CDR3 regions of TCR beta were amplified from RNA transcripts. HTBI primers were used in a first-round RT-PCR, which preceded a second-round multiplex PCR. MiXCR was run by TCRdb on the multiplex PCR reads, yielding one entry per CDR3 protein. The table lists some 150,000 distinct CDR3 sequences, roughly 36% of them singletons. The sequencing sample was made of peripheral blood. These receptors all stem from a man in his thirties or forties with Graves' ophthalmopathy.

This clonotype was seen many times. The V call is TRBV29-1, the J call TRBJ1-2; the D gene is possibly TRBD1 (6 bases). The V gene lost 8 bases and the J gene lost 2 bases, with 18 bases spanning the gap. The CDR3 has 14 amino acids. Germline lookup yields CDR1 SQVTM and CDR2 ANQGSEA. The chain's CDR3 is CSTRGGASNYGYTF. The CDR3 region has the DNA TGCAGCACACGAGGGGGGGCGTCCAACTATGGCTACACCTTC. The full variable domain, its missing parts supplied by reference TRBV29-1 and TRBJ1-2, is SAVISQKPSRDICQRGTSLTIQCQVDSQVTMMFWYRQQPGQSLTLIATANQGSEATYESGFVIDKFPISRPNLTFSTLTVSNMSPEDSSIYLCSTRGGASNYGYTFGSGTRLTVV.

This clonotype occurred many times. The chain is built from TRBV27 and TRBJ2-3; D might be TRBD1 (6 bases). From germline, CDR1 is MNHEY and CDR2 SMNVEV (reference sequence). CDR3 length: 13 residues. The V gene lost 7 bases and the J gene lost 1 base, with 9 bases spanning the gap. CDR3 bases: TGTGCCAGCACCAGGACAGGCACAGATACGCAGTATTTT. Translating it yields CASTRTGTDTQYF.

In this sample, this clonotype turned up many times. This sequence joins TRBV25-1 and TRBJ2-2; a possible D gene is TRBD1 (6 bases). The V gene's germline CDR1 is MGHDK and CDR2 SYGVNS. This CDR3 has 15 residues. The V and J ends lost 5 bases and 3 bases respectively, with 13 bases between them. CDR3 in DNA: TGTGCCAGCAGTTCCAGGACAGCCTACACCGGGGAGCTGTTTTTT. Encoded protein: CASSSRTAYTGELFF.

This sequence joins TRBV6-1 and TRBJ1-5, with a weak D call TRBD1 (5 bases). V dropped 6 bases and J dropped 6 bases, with 15 bases sitting between them. The V gene's germline CDR1 is MNHNS and CDR2 SASEGT. This CDR3 is 14 amino acids long. CDR3 loop: CASSRPGSGQPQHF. The DNA for the CDR3 is TGTGCCAGCAGCCGTCCAGGGTCTGGTCAGCCCCAGCATTTT.

At least ten counts were recorded for this clonotype. The rearrangement links TRBV7-8 to TRBJ2-5; D is ambiguous. CDR3 size: 16 residues. Germline values: CDR1 SGHVS, CDR2 FQNEAQ. Trimming took off 2 bases at V and 3 bases at J, with 16 bases between the two ends. The CDR3 nucleotides read TGTGCCAGCAGCTTAAACCCAAACGGGTTTGAAGAGACCCAGTACTTC. Its protein is CASSLNPNGFEETQYF.